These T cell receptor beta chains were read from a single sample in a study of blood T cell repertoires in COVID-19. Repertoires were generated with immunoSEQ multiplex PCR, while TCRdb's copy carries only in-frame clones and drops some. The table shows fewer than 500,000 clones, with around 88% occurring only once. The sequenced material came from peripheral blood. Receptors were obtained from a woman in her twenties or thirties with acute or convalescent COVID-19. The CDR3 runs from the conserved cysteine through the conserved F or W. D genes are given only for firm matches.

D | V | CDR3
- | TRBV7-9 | CASSLPADLAGEKLFF
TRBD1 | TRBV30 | CAWRMTGGPNEQYF
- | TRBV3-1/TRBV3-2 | CASSQLPGHSFYEQYF
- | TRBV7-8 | CASSQFSLGYNSPLHF
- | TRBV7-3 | CASSLAIQRELFF
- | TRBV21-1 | CASSKETLRRPEQYF
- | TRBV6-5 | CASSYSRAGSNYGYTF
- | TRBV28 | CASSLTTEAFF
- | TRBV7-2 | CASSFPGASYEQYF
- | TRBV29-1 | CSVAPTGSNIQYF
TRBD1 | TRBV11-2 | CASSHGDRDIDTQYF
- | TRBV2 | CASEGKVARTGELFF
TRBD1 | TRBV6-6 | CASSYSGTGGYEQYF
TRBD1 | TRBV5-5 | CASSITGVVGDTEAFF
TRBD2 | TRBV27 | CASSLSGGAGNEQFF
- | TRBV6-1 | CASSGASTGRLYEQYF
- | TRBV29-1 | CSARDNPEKLFF
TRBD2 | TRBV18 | CASSLKGLAGGRYTQYF
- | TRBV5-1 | CASSLDGGFSGNTIYF
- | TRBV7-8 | CASSLEGKYGYTF
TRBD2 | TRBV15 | CATSRGTSNSYEQYF
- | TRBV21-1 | CASSRYRDRATDTQYF
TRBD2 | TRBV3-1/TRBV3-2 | CASSPAGVIPSYEQYF
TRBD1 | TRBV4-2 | CASSQGEQGQRETQYF
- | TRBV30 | CAWSAQTYNSPLHF
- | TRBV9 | CASSPRRTPGEQFF
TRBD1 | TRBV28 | CASSLFAGGYGYTF
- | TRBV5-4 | CASSKTSFTDTQYF
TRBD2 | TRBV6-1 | CASSDDSAGGYEQYF
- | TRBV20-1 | CSASEGVDYGYTF
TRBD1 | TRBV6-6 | CASSWDRPETQYF
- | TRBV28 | CASSPGLKETQYF
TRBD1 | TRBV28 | CASSRSTGQYRMTQITQYF
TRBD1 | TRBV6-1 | CASRERPGQGGTEAFF
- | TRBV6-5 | CASSTGEDQPQHF
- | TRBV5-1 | CASSRETSTDTQYF
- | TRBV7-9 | CASSVSGSPDTQYF
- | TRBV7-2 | CASSQGRWEPQHF
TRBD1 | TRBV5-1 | CASSLAQGDHGWNEQFF
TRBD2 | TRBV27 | CASSPKPSSYGLALETQYF
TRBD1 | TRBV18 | CASSPTGAVQPQHF
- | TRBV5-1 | CASRHNSQNTEAFF
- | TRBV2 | CASRLQGSSNQPQHF
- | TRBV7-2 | CASSSSANYGYTF
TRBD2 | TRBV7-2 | CASSLAPLAGLAKNIQYF
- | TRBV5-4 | CASSLLGGNTEAFF